Described below is a single T cell receptor beta chain sequence and its context. The target antigen is unknown. This specimen belongs to a study of Ad26.COV2.S vaccination and SARS-CoV-2 variants. Turning to the study itself: Donor got 5x10^10 or 1x10^11 viral particles of Ad26.COV2.S. General study findings and limits: Vaccine and placebo groups showed comparable non-spike TCR breadth.

The CDR3 sequence is 17 residues long. CDR1 is LNHDA, CDR2 SQIVND, per germline (reference sequence). Trimming took 3 bases from V and 4 from J; bases not matched to a gene: 12. Noted treatment: some 20 received Ad26.COV2.S at low or high dose, single or two shots; several received placebo; per-sample allocation not given. Samples analyzed were those drawn on day 63 after the first vaccine or placebo injection. Using immunoSEQ multiplex PCR, the repertoire was profiled, and TCRdb retains in-frame clones only, with some absent. The table lists about 350,000 clones, 88% of them singletons. The receptor was isolated from a person between 18 and 59 years old who received the Ad26.COV2.S COVID-19 vaccine or a placebo. The specimen was peripheral blood, collected in a trial of Ad26.COV2.S vaccine versus placebo. This rearrangement joins TRBV19 to TRBJ2-1; 7 nucleotides line up with TRBD2. The CDR3 DNA is TGTGCCAGTAGTATTCGACAAAAGCGGGACTATTACAATGAGCAGTTCTTC. Residues: CASSIRQKRDYYNEQFF. Variable domain in full (rest from reference TRBV19 and TRBJ2-1): DGGITQSPKYLFRKEGQNVTLSCEQNLNHDAMYWYRQDPGQGLRLIYYSQIVNDFQKGDIAEGYSVSREKKESFPLTVTSAQKNPTAFYLCASSIRQKRDYYNEQFFGPGTRLTVL.